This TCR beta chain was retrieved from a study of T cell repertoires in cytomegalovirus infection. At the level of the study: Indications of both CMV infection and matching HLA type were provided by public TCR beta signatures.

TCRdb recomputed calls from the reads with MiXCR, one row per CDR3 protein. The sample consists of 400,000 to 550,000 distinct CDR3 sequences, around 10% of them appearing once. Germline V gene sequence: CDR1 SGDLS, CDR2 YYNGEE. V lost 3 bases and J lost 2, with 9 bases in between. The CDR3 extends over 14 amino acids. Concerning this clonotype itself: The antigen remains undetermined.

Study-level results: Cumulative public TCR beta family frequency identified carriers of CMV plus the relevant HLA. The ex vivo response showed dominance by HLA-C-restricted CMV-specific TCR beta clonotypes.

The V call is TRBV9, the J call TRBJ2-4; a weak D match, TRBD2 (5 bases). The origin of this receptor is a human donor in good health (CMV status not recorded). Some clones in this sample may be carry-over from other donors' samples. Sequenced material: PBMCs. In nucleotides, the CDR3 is TGTGCCAGCAGCGCGGGGATGACCAAAAACATTCAGTACTTC. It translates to CASSAGMTKNIQYF.